A selection of T cell receptor beta chains follows, all from one sample in a study of T cells in localized non-small cell lung cancer. Produced via immunoSEQ multiplex PCR; TCRdb's table is partial and in-frame only. The sample has around 30,000 clones; approximately 90% are singletons. The source was peripheral blood, collected before any cancer treatment. The receptor source for this set is an older female donor with stage III squamous cell lung carcinoma. Each CDR3 is given with its conserved first and last residue. The D gene is left open where the match is weak. Rows give clone size only sometimes, using once, few, many, or a class for an expanded clone.

abundance	v_gene	d_gene	j_gene	len	CDR3aa	CDR3nt
-	TRBV10-3	TRBD2	TRBJ2-2	16	CAISETSGTNTGELFF	TGTGCCATCAGTGAAACTAGCGGGACGAACACCGGGGAGCTGTTTTTT
-	TRBV19	-	TRBJ2-5	12	CASSMKGETQYF	TGTGCCAGTAGTATGAAGGGCGAGACCCAGTACTTC
-	TRBV11-2	-	TRBJ2-5	13	CASSWTVQETQYF	TGTGCCAGCAGCTGGACAGTCCAAGAGACCCAGTACTTC
-	TRBV2	-	TRBJ2-5	13	CASTRGGGETQYF	TGTGCCAGCACCCGAGGCGGCGGGGAGACCCAGTACTTC
-	TRBV10-3	TRBD1	TRBJ2-7	13	CAISQGATYEQYF	TGTGCCATCAGCCAGGGGGCGACCTACGAGCAGTACTTC
-	TRBV28	-	TRBJ2-2	13	CASSLGWSGELFF	TGTGCCAGCAGTTTAGGGTGGAGCGGGGAGCTGTTTTTT
-	TRBV28	-	TRBJ2-1	14	CASKDSSSYNEQFF	TGTGCTTCCAAGGACAGCAGCTCCTACAATGAGCAGTTCTTC
once	TRBV28	TRBD1	TRBJ2-7	16	CASSSPDRGIPYEQYF	TGTGCCAGCAGTTCACCGGACAGGGGGATCCCCTACGAGCAGTACTTC
once	TRBV28	-	TRBJ2-7	12	CASSREVYEQYF	TGTGCCAGCAGCCGAGAGGTGTACGAGCAGTACTTC
-	TRBV19	TRBD1	TRBJ2-7	12	CASSVGQGEQYF	TGTGCCAGTAGTGTCGGACAGGGCGAGCAGTACTTC
-	TRBV6-6	-	TRBJ2-2	13	CASSRAATGELFF	TGTGCCAGCAGCCGAGCGGCCACCGGGGAGCTGTTTTTT
-	TRBV2	TRBD2	TRBJ2-2	17	CASSPGLAGEGTGELFF	TGTGCCAGCAGTCCAGGACTAGCGGGAGAGGGCACCGGGGAGCTGTTTTTT
-	TRBV2	TRBD1	TRBJ2-5	14	CASSKDRVQETQYF	TGTGCCAGCAGTAAGGACAGGGTCCAAGAGACCCAGTACTTC
-	TRBV5-1	-	TRBJ2-2	16	CASSFAGGPGTGELFF	TGCGCCAGCAGCTTTGCCGGGGGGCCTGGCACCGGGGAGCTGTTTTTT
-	TRBV4-1	TRBD2	TRBJ2-1	15	CASSRSGGSYNEQFF	TGCGCCAGCAGCCGGTCGGGAGGTTCCTACAATGAGCAGTTCTTC
-	TRBV28	-	TRBJ1-5	16	CASSLMAFFSNQPQHF	TGTGCCAGCAGTTTAATGGCATTCTTTAGCAATCAGCCCCAGCATTTT
once	TRBV28	-	TRBJ1-2	11	CARDHSYGYTF	TGTGCCAGGGACCATTCTTATGGCTACACCTTC
-	TRBV28	-	TRBJ2-7	14	CASRPDLAGYEQYF	TGTGCCAGCCGGCCCGATCTAGCAGGCTACGAGCAGTACTTC
-	TRBV7-6	-	TRBJ2-7	15	CASSPRTASSYEQYF	TGTGCCAGCAGCCCTCGGACAGCTAGCTCCTACGAGCAGTACTTC
-	TRBV7-2	-	TRBJ2-1	15	CASNPWGSGFDEQFF	TGTGCCAGCAACCCCTGGGGGAGTGGTTTCGATGAGCAGTTCTTC
-	TRBV6-1	-	TRBJ1-5	14	CASSEGVVNQPQHF	TGTGCCAGCAGTGAGGGAGTAGTCAATCAGCCCCAGCATTTT
-	TRBV10-3	-	TRBJ1-3	14	CAIKGVDSGNTIYF	TGTGCCATCAAAGGTGTCGACTCTGGAAACACCATATATTTT
-	TRBV6-1	-	TRBJ2-3	13	CASSLPSADTQYF	TGTGCCAGCAGTCTACCGAGTGCAGATACGCAGTATTTT
few	TRBV4-2	TRBD2	TRBJ2-1	16	CASSRGLAGSKDEQFF	TGTGCCAGCAGCCGGGGACTAGCGGGAAGCAAGGATGAGCAGTTCTTC
-	TRBV7-2	-	TRBJ2-7	14	CASSFRGSLREQYF	TGTGCCAGCAGCTTCAGGGGATCCCTGCGCGAGCAGTACTTC
few	TRBV28	-	TRBJ2-4	18	CASSFFPPPSLAKNIQYF	TGTGCCAGCAGTTTTTTCCCCCCCCCGTCCCTAGCCAAAAACATTCAGTACTTC
-	TRBV2	-	TRBJ2-1	16	CASSDDGVPSYNEQFF	TGTGCCAGCAGTGACGATGGGGTCCCCTCCTACAATGAGCAGTTCTTC
-	TRBV11-2	-	TRBJ2-7	14	CASSTLRGGYEQYF	TGTGCCAGCAGCACCTTGAGGGGTGGTTACGAGCAGTACTTC
-	TRBV5-4	-	TRBJ2-7	15	CASSQGGTGGYEQYF	TGTGCCAGCAGCCAGGGGGGTACGGGAGGGTACGAGCAGTACTTC
-	TRBV5-6	-	TRBJ2-1	11	CASSLVDEQFF	TGTGCCAGCAGCTTGGTGGATGAGCAGTTCTTC
few	TRBV4-2	-	TRBJ2-1	13	CASQQAYDNEQFF	TGTGCCAGCCAGCAGGCTTACGACAATGAGCAGTTCTTC
-	TRBV2	-	TRBJ2-7	14	CASSGATLPYEQYF	TGTGCCAGCAGCGGGGCCACCCTCCCCTACGAGCAGTACTTC
-	TRBV18	TRBD1	TRBJ2-2	16	CASSPYRTGHTGELFF	TGTGCCAGCTCACCTTACAGGACAGGGCATACCGGGGAGCTGTTTTTT